This T cell receptor (beta chain) was captured by sequencing in a study of cytomegalovirus exposure and HLA in healthy donors. Study background: Early on, a data release was issued that held some 85 million unique TCRs from HLA-typed donors.

A word on this clone: Its cognate antigen is unknown.

Whole-study results and caveats: An analysis done earlier found most TCR beta V segments productive about 90% or about 30% of the time. A likely sequencing artifact accounted for one observed cluster of highly shared sequence variants. Further analysis, carried out later, found HLA-associated TCR beta chains more clonally expanded than equally common other chains.

The germline CDR1 and CDR2 sequences are SGHNT and YYREEE (reference sequence). This CDR3 is 17 amino acids long. PCR primers comprised 60 Vbeta and 13 Jbeta primers. Generated by immunoSEQ multiplex PCR, the TCRdb table keeps only in-frame clones and is missing some. The table records 120,000 or so clones, approximately 79% of them present only once. The chain combines TRBV5-4 with TRBJ2-5, with 11 bases aligning to TRBD2. The DNA end lines up better with TRBJ2-7; the J call may be wrong. Input material: PBMCs. This TCR came from a man aged 25-45 years in good health and CMV-seronegative. The CDR3 here is CASSPNRTGTSGYEQYF. Written as DNA, the CDR3 is TGTGCCAGCAGCCCGAATAGAACCGGGACTAGCGGCTACGAGCAGTACTTC.